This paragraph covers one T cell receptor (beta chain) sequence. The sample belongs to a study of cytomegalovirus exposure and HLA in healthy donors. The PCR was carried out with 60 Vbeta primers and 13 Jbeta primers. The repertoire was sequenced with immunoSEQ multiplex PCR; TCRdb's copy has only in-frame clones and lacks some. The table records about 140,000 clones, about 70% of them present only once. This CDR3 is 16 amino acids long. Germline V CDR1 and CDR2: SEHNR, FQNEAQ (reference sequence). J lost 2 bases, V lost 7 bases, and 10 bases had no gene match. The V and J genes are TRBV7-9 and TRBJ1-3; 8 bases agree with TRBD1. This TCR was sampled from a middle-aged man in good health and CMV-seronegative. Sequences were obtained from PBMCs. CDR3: CASTFLTTGAGNTIYF. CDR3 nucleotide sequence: TGTGCCAGCACATTCCTGACGACAGGGGCTGGAAACACCATATATTTT.